This T cell receptor beta chain was found in a study of blood T cell repertoires in COVID-19. As for the study in general: Samples of COVID-19 (acute and convalescent) were obtained from the United States, Italy and Spain. From T cells, B-cell-depleted T cells, or PBMCs came the material, which was cDNA or gDNA.

Under the authors' procedure: Amplification from reference gene primers served as the basis for estimated nucleated cell counts. The repertoire was sequenced with immunoSEQ multiplex PCR; TCRdb's copy has only in-frame clones and lacks some. V, J and clone size were drawn from that table, and D and trimming were deduced from the DNA. The sample has about 140,000 clones, over 60% seen once. The CDR3 is 17 amino acids. Sequenced material: peripheral blood. This clonotype was obtained from a woman aged 45-60 years with active or convalescent COVID-19. V and J are TRBV12-2 and TRBJ2-5; the D call TRBD2 from the table was never checked on the DNA. TRBV12-2 is classified as a pseudogene. The CDR3 nucleotides read TGTGCAAGTCGCTTAGGAGCCGGCGGGAGATGGGGAGAGACCCAGTACTTC. Its protein is CASRLGAGGRWGETQYF.